This is a list of T cell receptor beta chains from one sample in a study of CD8 T cells in Susac syndrome. TCRdb processed the immunoSEQ multiplex PCR reads anew with MiXCR; each CDR3 protein has one entry. In the table there are approximately 230,000 distinct CDR3 sequences, roughly 93% of which are singletons. Sequencing input: CD4+ T cells from PBMCs. The source of these receptors is a human donor with multiple sclerosis. Both conserved end residues are part of each CDR3. D genes are given only for firm matches. Clone size is shown for a subset of rows, as once, few, many or a class of expanded clone.

NA TRBJ2-7 TRBV28 NA TGTGCCAGCAGTTTCAACAGGTCTCCCCACTTC CASSFNRSPHF
NA TRBJ2-4 TRBV7-9 NA TGTGCCAGCAGCTTAGTAGTCGGGTCGGGCGCCCTAGCCAAAAACATTCAGTACTTC CASSLVVGSGALAKNIQYF
NA TRBJ2-6 TRBV7-2 NA TGTGCCAGCAGCGACCGTACGGGTGCCGGGGCCAACGTCCTGACTTTC CASSDRTGAGANVLTF
NA TRBJ2-1 TRBV6-6 NA TGTGCCAGCAGTTACCCCGAGGGGATCCATGAGCAGTTCTTC CASSYPEGIHEQFF
NA TRBJ1-1 TRBV7-2 NA TGTGCCAGCAGCTTAGCGCCAGGGCGGGGGATCACTGAAGCTTTCTTT CASSLAPGRGITEAFF
NA TRBJ1-6 TRBV18 TRBD1 TGTGCCAGCTCACTCGACAGGACAGGGGATTCACCCCTCCACTTT CASSLDRTGDSPLHF
NA TRBJ1-1 TRBV9 TRBD1 TGTGCCAGCAGCGTAGATCCGACAGGGGGCATGAACACTGAAGCTTTCTTT CASSVDPTGGMNTEAFF
NA TRBJ2-3 TRBV11-2 NA TGTGCCAGCAGCTCCGGGGACTGGGGCACAGATACGCAGTATTTT CASSSGDWGTDTQYF
NA TRBJ2-3 TRBV7-9 NA TGTGCCAGCAGCTTCGTTTTAGGGGCTTCCCCCGGCACAGATACGCAGTATTTT CASSFVLGASPGTDTQYF
NA TRBJ2-5 TRBV5-6 NA TGTGCCAGCAGCCACGATTACCAAGAGACCCAGTACTTC CASSHDYQETQYF
once TRBJ2-1 TRBV27 TRBD1 TGTGCCAGCAGTTCGGACAGGGCCCTATACAATGAGCAGTTCTTC CASSSDRALYNEQFF
NA TRBJ2-2 TRBV30 NA TGTGCCTGGAGTGAATACGCAGGGAGCACCGGGGAGCTGTTTTTT CAWSEYAGSTGELFF
NA TRBJ1-1 TRBV10-3 NA TGTGCCATCAGTGAGCCGGACGTACCTGAAGCTTTCTTT CAISEPDVPEAFF
NA TRBJ2-5 TRBV20-1 NA TGCAGTGCTAGAAGGCCACCGGGGACCCAGTACTTC CSARRPPGTQYF
NA TRBJ1-6 TRBV7-9 NA TGTGCCAGCAGCCGACAGGAAGGCGGTTCACCCCTCCACTTT CASSRQEGGSPLHF
once TRBJ2-4 TRBV15 NA TGTGCCACCAGCAAGGACAAAAACATTCAGTACTTC CATSKDKNIQYF
NA TRBJ1-3 TRBV15 TRBD1 TGTGCCACCAGCAGAGACCGGACAGGGATTGGAAACACCATATATTTT CATSRDRTGIGNTIYF
NA TRBJ2-1 TRBV5-1 TRBD1 TGCGCCAGCAGCTTTTCCCCGGGACAGGGGGGCAATGAGCAGTTCTTC CASSFSPGQGGNEQFF
NA TRBJ2-3 TRBV4-1 NA TGCGCCAGCAAGCGAGGGGTCGCAGATACGCAGTATTTT CASKRGVADTQYF
NA TRBJ1-6 TRBV27 NA TGTGCCAGCGGGGGGCCCACACCCCTCCACTTT CASGGPTPLHF
NA TRBJ2-7 TRBV6-5 NA TGTGCCAGCAGACCCGCAAGGTCCTACGAGCAGTACTTC CASRPARSYEQYF
NA TRBJ2-3 TRBV11-2 NA TGTGCCAGCAGCTTAGATCCGCCAGGACGATTGTATTTT CASSLDPPGRLYF
NA TRBJ2-1 TRBV12-3/TRBV12-4 NA TGTGCCAGCAGTCCTACGGGCAGGGGCCGCGTCAATGAGCAGTTCTTC CASSPTGRGRVNEQFF
once TRBJ1-3 TRBV9 TRBD1 TGTGCCAGCAGCGTAGGCAGGGGGCTGAGCTCTGGAAACACCATATATTTT CASSVGRGLSSGNTIYF
NA TRBJ2-1 TRBV6-5 NA TGTGCCAGCAGTTCCCTGTCGAGCTCCTACAATGAGCAGTTCTTC CASSSLSSSYNEQFF
NA TRBJ1-6 TRBV20-1 NA TGCAGTGCTAGAGACCTCGGTCTGAATTCACCCCTCCACTTT CSARDLGLNSPLHF
NA TRBJ2-5 TRBV12-3/TRBV12-4 TRBD1 TGTGCCAGCAGACGCACCGGGACAGGGAAAGAGACCCAGTACTTC CASRRTGTGKETQYF
NA TRBJ2-6 TRBV4-1 TRBD1 TGCGCCAGCAGCTCCCCGACAGGGTCAGGGGCCAACGTCCTGACTTTC CASSSPTGSGANVLTF
NA TRBJ1-1 TRBV28 NA TGTGCCAGCAGCATCTTGAACACTGAAGCTTTCTTT CASSILNTEAFF
NA TRBJ2-2 TRBV29-1 TRBD2 TGCAGCGTTGTAGCGGGGGGGACTTACACCGGGGAGCTGTTTTTT CSVVAGGTYTGELFF